This TCR beta chain was obtained from a study of shared clonotypes between healthy human individuals. The CDR3 covers 13 residues. Trimming removed 6 bases at V and 6 bases at J, with 12 bases between. Germline V lookup: CDR1 MNHEY, CDR2 SMNVEV (reference sequence). Clones were sequenced by immunoSEQ multiplex PCR, and TCRdb holds only the in-frame ones, with some missing. The table lists about 690,000 clones, around 90% of them singletons. The rearrangement uses TRBV27 and TRBJ2-4, with D perhaps matching TRBD2 (6 bases). Specimen: memory CD8+ T cells from PBMCs. Subset described: CD45RO+ cells pooled with CCR7-negative TemRA cells. The receptor was derived from a man between 18 and 35 years old in good health. Some clones in this sample may be carry-over from other donors' samples. The CDR3 loop reads CASRPSSVNIQYF. The CDR3 nucleotides are TGTGCCAGCAGACCTTCTAGCGTAAACATTCAGTACTTC.